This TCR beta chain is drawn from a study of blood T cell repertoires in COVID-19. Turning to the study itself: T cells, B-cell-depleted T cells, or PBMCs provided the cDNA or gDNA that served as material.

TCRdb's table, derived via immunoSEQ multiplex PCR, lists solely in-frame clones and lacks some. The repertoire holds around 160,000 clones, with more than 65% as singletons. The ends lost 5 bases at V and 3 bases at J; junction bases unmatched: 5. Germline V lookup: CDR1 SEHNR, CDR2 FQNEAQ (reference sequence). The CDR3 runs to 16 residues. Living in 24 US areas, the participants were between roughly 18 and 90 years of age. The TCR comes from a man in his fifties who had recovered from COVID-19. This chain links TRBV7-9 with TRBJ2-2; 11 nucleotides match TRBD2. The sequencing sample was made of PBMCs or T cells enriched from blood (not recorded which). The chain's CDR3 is CASSLRLAGHTGELFF. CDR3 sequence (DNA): TGTGCCAGCAGCCTACGACTAGCGGGACACACCGGGGAGCTGTTTTTT.